The 27 T cell receptor beta chains in this list originate from one sample, sequenced in a study of blood T cell repertoires in COVID-19. Data came from immunoSEQ multiplex PCR; TCRdb stores just in-frame clones and leaves some out. In the table there are about 110,000 clones, approximately 87% of which are singletons. The sample comprised peripheral blood. The receptors here all came from a woman aged 60-70 years with acute or convalescent COVID-19.

CDR3 loop: CASSLAGGVLLEQYF. The CDR3 nucleotides read TGTGCCAGCAGTCTCGCGGGGGGGGTCCTCCTCGAGCAGTACTTC. This chain links TRBV6-5 with TRBJ2-7, with 9 bases fitting TRBD2. The CDR3 is made up of 15 amino acids. V lost 5 bases and J lost 6; bases outside the gene matches: 11. Looked up from germline, CDR1 is MNHEY and CDR2 is SVGAGI.

The count of this clone is one. The V call is TRBV7-3, the J call TRBJ1-1; maybe TRBD1 (6 bases). The CDR3 spans 15 residues. V shed 2 bases and J shed 1 base, with 11 bases lying between them. Germline assignment: CDR1 SGHTA and CDR2 FQGTGA. CDR3: CASSLGPTGNTEAFF. The CDR3 DNA is TGTGCCAGCAGCTTAGGGCCGACAGGGAACACTGAAGCTTTCTTT.

J is TRBJ2-7 and V is TRBV9, with 11 nucleotides matching TRBD1. V lost 4 bases to trimming and J lost 7 bases; unmatched junction nucleotides: 7. CDR1 SGDLS and CDR2 YYNGEE come from the germline V gene. The CDR3 consists of 14 residues. Here the CDR3 DNA reads TGTGCCAGCAGCCCCGGACAGGGGGCGCTTGAGCAGTACTTC. Translated: CASSPGQGALEQYF.

This clone was counted a few times. Here the CDR3 reads CASSFRGGTEAFF. CDR3 bases: TGTGCCAGCAGCTTTCGAGGGGGTACTGAAGCTTTCTTT. The chain couples TRBV5-4 to TRBJ1-1, with D possibly matching TRBD1 (6 bases). Germline V gene lookup returns CDR1 SGHNT and CDR2 YYREEE (reference sequence). V lost 2 bases to trimming and J lost 5 bases, with 10 bases between them. The CDR3 runs 13 residues.

The chain uses TRBV9 and TRBJ2-2, with D perhaps matching TRBD1 (6 bases). There are 15 residues in the CDR3. The germline CDR1 and CDR2 sequences are SGDLS and YYNGEE. The ends were cut back, 2 bases at V and 2 bases at J, with 10 bases in the middle. CDR3 loop: CASSVGGANTGELFF. CDR3 sequence (DNA): TGTGCCAGCAGCGTTGGGGGCGCAAACACCGGGGAGCTGTTTTTT.

V usage is TRBV7-2 and J usage is TRBJ2-7; no definite D call. Trimming removed 1 base from V and 6 bases from J, with 10 bases in between. The germline gives CDR1 SGHTA, CDR2 FQGNSA. The CDR3 consists of 13 residues. CDR3 amino acids: CASSLEWLGEQYF. CDR3 DNA sequence: TGTGCCAGCAGCTTAGAGTGGCTAGGCGAGCAGTACTTC.

V usage is TRBV23-1 and J usage is TRBJ2-3, with 12 bases that match TRBD1. TRBV23-1 carries the ORF label, with uncertain function. This CDR3 spans 16 amino acids. Trimming removed 4 bases from V and 5 bases from J; junction bases left unmatched: 7. CDR3 amino acids: CASSLPGTGGRDTQYF. In DNA, the CDR3 is TGCGCCAGCAGTCTTCCCGGGACAGGGGGCAGAGATACGCAGTATTTT.

The chain has TRBV6-5 and TRBJ1-5; D gene unclear. The germline V and J ends were trimmed by 6 bases and 3 bases, with 6 bases remaining between them. The CDR3 is made up of 12 amino acids. CDR1 MNHEY and CDR2 SVGAGI come from the germline V gene. In DNA, the CDR3 is TGTGCCAGCAGCCAACACAATCAGCCCCAGCATTTT. Amino acids: CASSQHNQPQHF.

CDR3 in DNA: TGTGCCAGCAGCTTACAGGGGGGCAAGCAAGAGACCCAGTACTTC. Protein sequence: CASSLQGGKQETQYF. The chain is built from TRBV7-6 and TRBJ2-5; D is perhaps TRBD1 (7 bases). This CDR3 has 15 residues. Between the trimmed V and J ends, which lost 2 bases and 2 bases, there was a span of 12 bases. Germline values: CDR1 SGHVS, CDR2 FNYEAQ.

This sequence joins TRBV5-1 and TRBJ2-1; TRBD2 aligns across 9 bases. V dropped 3 bases and J dropped 2; count of bases not matched to a gene: 3. CDR3 size: 15 residues. CDR1 and CDR2 from the germline V gene are SGHRS and YFSETQ. CDR3 in DNA: TGCGCCAGCAGCTCCAGCGGGGGGACCTACAATGAGCAGTTCTTC. Its translation is CASSSSGGTYNEQFF.

In its sample, this clone was seen a few times. The chain combines TRBV15 with TRBJ2-7; D possibly corresponds to TRBD1 (5 bases). This CDR3 has 13 amino acids. With 3 bases removed from V and 4 bases from J, the gap between germline ends came to 10 bases. Germline V gene lookup returns CDR1 LNHNV and CDR2 YYDKDF (reference sequence). The CDR3 DNA reads as TGTGCCACCAGCAGCACAGGACCATACGAGCAGTACTTC. Amino acid sequence: CATSSTGPYEQYF.

This clone occurred many times. The chain combines TRBV29-1 with TRBJ2-5; 7 nucleotides align to TRBD1. The CDR3 consists of 15 residues. Germline V gives CDR1 SQVTM, CDR2 ANQGSEA. With V trimmed by 6 bases and J by 0 bases, 10 bases remained unmatched. In DNA form, the CDR3 reads TGCAGCGTGCGCACAAACAGGGGACACCAAGAGACCCAGTACTTC. Encoded protein: CSVRTNRGHQETQYF.

This chain links TRBV7-3 with TRBJ2-5; D remains unclear. This CDR3 contains 15 residues. V lost 5 bases to trimming and J lost 5 bases, with 18 bases between them. The V gene's germline CDR1 is SGHTA and CDR2 FQGTGA. This CDR3 is CASSKGGEMWETQYF. CDR3 coding DNA: TGTGCCAGCAGCAAAGGCGGCGAAATGTGGGAGACCCAGTACTTC.

The CDR3 DNA sequence: TGTGCCAGCAGCCGGGGACAGGTTAATCAGCCCCAGCATTTT. It codes for CASSRGQVNQPQHF. The V and J genes are TRBV28 and TRBJ1-5; 8 positions match TRBD1. The junction had 5 bases not matched to a gene; V was cut back by 6 bases and J by 4 bases. Germline V lookup: CDR1 MDHEN, CDR2 SYDVKM. The CDR3 runs 14 residues.

The CDR3 is CASSEVRTNEKLFF. The CDR3 DNA is TGTGCCAGCAGTGAAGTTCGAACTAATGAAAAACTGTTTTTT. The J gene is TRBJ1-4, the V gene TRBV2; D call uncertain. CDR1 and CDR2 from the germline V gene are SNHLY and FYNNEI. Trimming pared 1 base from V and 1 base from J, leaving 4 bases between. This CDR3 is built from 14 residues.

The chain uses TRBV7-9 and TRBJ1-4; 12 nucleotides agree with TRBD1. V lost 5 bases and J lost 7; bases outside the gene matches: 5. This CDR3 is 15 amino acids long. The germline gives CDR1 SEHNR, CDR2 FQNEAQ (reference sequence). The CDR3 nucleotides read TGTGCCAGCAGCCCGGGGACAGGGGGCTTTGAAAAACTGTTTTTT. The encoded protein is CASSPGTGGFEKLFF.

The V and J genes are TRBV4-3 and TRBJ1-2; TRBD1 is a possible D gene (5 bases). Germline CDR1 LGHNA, CDR2 YSLEER. Trimming pared 4 bases from V and 4 bases from J, leaving 19 bases between. The CDR3 has 16 amino acids. The CDR3 is CASSPHDVGTRYGYTF. The CDR3 coding sequence is TGCGCCAGCAGCCCCCACGATGTAGGGACTCGCTATGGCTACACCTTC.

The J gene is TRBJ1-1, the V gene TRBV18; D unresolved. CDR3 length: 13 amino acids. The germline V gene encodes CDR1 KGHSH and CDR2 LQKENI. Trimming shortened V by 2 bases and J by 7 bases, and 11 bases separated the two germline ends. For the CDR3, the DNA is TGTGCCAGCTCACCAGAGAGGCAACTTGAAGCTTTCTTT. Its protein product is CASSPERQLEAFF.

The chain recombines TRBV19 with TRBJ1-4, with 10 bases that match TRBD1. V lost 6 bases to trimming and J lost 8 bases; unmatched junction nucleotides: 9. The germline gives CDR1 LNHDA, CDR2 SQIVND (reference sequence). The CDR3 totals 15 residues. The CDR3: CASRRSGQGSEKLFF. For the CDR3, the DNA is TGTGCCAGTAGACGCTCGGGACAGGGGAGCGAAAAACTGTTTTTT.

The V call is TRBV6-5, the J call TRBJ1-5, with TRBD1 identical over 7 bases. The CDR3 totals 15 residues. Germline values: CDR1 MNHEY, CDR2 SVGAGI. With V trimmed by 9 bases and J by 9 bases, 17 bases remained unmatched. CDR3 in amino acids: CASRPRGGGWVPQHF. CDR3 bases: TGTGCCAGTAGACCTAGAGGAGGGGGCTGGGTGCCCCAGCATTTT.

This rearrangement joins TRBV2 to TRBJ1-5; no clear D gene. This CDR3 spans 13 amino acids. Germline lookup yields CDR1 SNHLY and CDR2 FYNNEI. Trimming took off 3 bases at V and 7 bases at J, with 10 bases between the two ends. The CDR3 DNA follows: TGTGCCAGCAGTGACGTGGGAGCCCAGCCCCAGCATTTT. Translation: CASSDVGAQPQHF. Filled out from reference TRBV2 and TRBJ1-5, the complete variable domain reads EPEVTQTPSHQVTQMGQEVILRCVPISNHLYFYWYRQILGQKVEFLVSFYNNEISEKSEIFDDQFSVERPDGSNFTLKIRSTKLEDSAMYFCASSDVGAQPQHFGDGTRLSIL.

This chain connects TRBV4-2 to TRBJ1-3; 10 bases match TRBD1. J lost 4 bases, V lost 0 bases, and 12 bases had no gene match. The germline V gene has CDR1 LGHNA and CDR2 YNFKEQ. The CDR3 totals 19 residues. CDR3 in amino acids: CASSQDRGGQGLRGNTIYF. The DNA for the CDR3 is TGTGCCAGCAGCCAAGATCGTGGGGGACAGGGGCTTCGAGGAAACACCATATATTTT.

The chain combines TRBV11-2 with TRBJ1-1, with D perhaps matching TRBD1 (6 bases). This CDR3 region has 14 residues. Trimming cost V 7 bases and J 1 base, with 13 bases left between them. Per the germline V gene, CDR1 is SGHAT and CDR2 is FQNNGV. The CDR3 loop reads CASTQDRGNTEAFF. In DNA, the CDR3 is TGTGCCAGCACCCAGGACAGAGGGAACACTGAAGCTTTCTTT.

This chain links TRBV7-9 with TRBJ1-1; the D is unclear. Between the trimmed V and J ends, which lost 5 bases and 5 bases, there was a span of 15 bases. Germline lookup yields CDR1 SEHNR and CDR2 FQNEAQ (reference sequence). CDR3 size: 14 residues. The CDR3 is CASSAELGRTEAFF. The CDR3 DNA follows: TGTGCCAGCAGCGCGGAACTTGGAAGGACTGAAGCTTTCTTT.

The chain couples TRBV10-3 to TRBJ1-1; 8 bases map to TRBD1. V gave up 6 bases and J gave up 1 base; unmatched junction bases: 4. The CDR3 has 14 residues. Germline CDR1 reads ENHRY; CDR2 reads SYGVKD. The CDR3 nucleotides are TGTGCCATCAGACCGACAGGGGCGAACACTGAAGCTTTCTTT. Amino acid sequence: CAIRPTGANTEAFF.

The V call is TRBV30, the J call TRBJ1-3, with D tentatively TRBD1 (5 bases). V was clipped by 1 base and J by 3 bases, with 10 bases between them. The CDR3 sequence is 14 residues long. In germline, CDR1 is GTSNPN, CDR2 SVGIG (reference sequence). CDR3 bases: TGTGCCTGGAGTGGCCAGGGCCTTGGAAACACCATATATTTT. This gives the protein CAWSGQGLGNTIYF.

The rearrangement links TRBV7-8 to TRBJ1-5; 7 nucleotides align to TRBD1. Germline CDR1 reads SGHVS; CDR2 reads FQNEAQ. The CDR3 loop spans 17 amino acids. The V gene end was trimmed by 5 bases and the J gene end by 1 base; junction bases not matched to a gene: 11. CDR3 amino acids: CASSPTGTPLSNQPQHF. The CDR3 region has the DNA TGTGCCAGCAGCCCGACAGGGACCCCTCTCAGCAATCAGCCCCAGCATTTT.